This T cell receptor beta chain was recorded in a study of blood T cell dynamics during melanoma immunotherapy. The CDR3 length is 18 residues. Germline V CDR1 and CDR2: SGDLS, YYNGEE. The V segment lost 4 bases and the J segment 4 bases; nucleotides outside the gene matches: 15. Time point of the sample: week 3, after first cycle of checkpoint inhibitor. Response was assessed by RECIST 1.1 at 12 weeks, except a couple of rapid progressors. Every bulk PBMC sample received the same 350 ng of DNA. Method: immunoSEQ multiplex PCR; TCRdb's copy keeps in-frame clones and lacks some. The sample has some 15,000 clones; roughly 92% are singletons.

The chain has TRBV9 and TRBJ2-2; 8 bases map to TRBD2. The TCR was taken from a human donor with melanoma. The sample in question was blood, obtained from a patient treated with checkpoint blockade. The CDR3 reads CASSPHWDAGGGTGELFF. The CDR3 nucleotides are TGTGCCAGCAGCCCCCATTGGGATGCGGGAGGCGGCACCGGGGAGCTGTTTTTT.